This T cell receptor beta chain derives from a study of beta chain features in type 1 diabetes. Across the whole study: There were approximately 100 million sorted cells examined across all samples. General study points: PCR might pick shorter templates more often, in the same way for patients and controls. Type 1 diabetes patients showed fewer insertions and more deletions at VDJ junctions. It was not settled here whether HLA type affects TCRB rearrangement.

Since all of the isolated RNA was reverse transcribed, expressed TCRB transcripts were what got sequenced. TCRdb's table, derived via immunoSEQ multiplex PCR, lists solely in-frame clones and lacks some. The sample has approximately 400,000 clones; about 14% are singletons. This clone occurred a few times. The antigen remains unidentified. The CDR3 runs to 18 residues. V shed 4 bases, J shed 6 bases, and the junction held 10 bases outside the gene matches. The V gene's germline CDR1 is MGHRA and CDR2 YSYEKL. The material sequenced was naive CD4+ T cells from blood. The TCR sequence derives from a woman between 18 and 30 years old in good health. The chain joins TRBV4-1 to TRBJ2-1; 15 bases are shared with TRBD2. The CDR3 DNA is TGCGCCAGCAGCCGCCTAAGGACTAGCGGGAGGGCAGGCAATGAGCAGTTCTTC. It encodes CASSRLRTSGRAGNEQFF.